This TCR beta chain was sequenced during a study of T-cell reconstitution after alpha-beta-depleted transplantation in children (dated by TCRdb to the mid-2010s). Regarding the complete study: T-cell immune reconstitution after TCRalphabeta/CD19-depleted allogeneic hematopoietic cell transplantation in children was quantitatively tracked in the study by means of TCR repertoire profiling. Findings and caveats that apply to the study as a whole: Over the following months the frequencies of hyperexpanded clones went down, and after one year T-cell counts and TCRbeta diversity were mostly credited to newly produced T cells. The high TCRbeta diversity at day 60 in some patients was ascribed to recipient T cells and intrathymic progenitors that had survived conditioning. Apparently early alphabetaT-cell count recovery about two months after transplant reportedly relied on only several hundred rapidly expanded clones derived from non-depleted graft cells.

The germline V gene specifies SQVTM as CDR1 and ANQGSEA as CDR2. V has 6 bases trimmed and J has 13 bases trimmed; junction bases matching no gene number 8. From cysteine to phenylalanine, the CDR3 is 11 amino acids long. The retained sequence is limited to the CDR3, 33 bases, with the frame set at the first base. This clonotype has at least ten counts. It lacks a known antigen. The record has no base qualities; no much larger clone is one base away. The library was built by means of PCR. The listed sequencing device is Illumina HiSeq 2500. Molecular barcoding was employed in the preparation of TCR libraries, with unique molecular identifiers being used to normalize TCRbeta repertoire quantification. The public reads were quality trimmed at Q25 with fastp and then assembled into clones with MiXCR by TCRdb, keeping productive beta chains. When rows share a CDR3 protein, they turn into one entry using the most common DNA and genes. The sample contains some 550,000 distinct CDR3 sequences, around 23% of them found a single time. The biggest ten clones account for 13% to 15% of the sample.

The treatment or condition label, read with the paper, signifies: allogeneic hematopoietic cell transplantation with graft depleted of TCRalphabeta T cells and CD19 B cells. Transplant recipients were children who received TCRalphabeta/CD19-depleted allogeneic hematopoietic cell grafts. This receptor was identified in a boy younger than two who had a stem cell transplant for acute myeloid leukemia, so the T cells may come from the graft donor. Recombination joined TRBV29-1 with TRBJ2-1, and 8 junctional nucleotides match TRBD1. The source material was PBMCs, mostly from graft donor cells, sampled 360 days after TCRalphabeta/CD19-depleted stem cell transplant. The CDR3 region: CSVDYRGTQFF. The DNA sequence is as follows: TGCAGCGTCGACTACAGGGGGACACAGTTCTTC.